A selection of T cell receptor beta chains follows, all from one sample in a study of T cells in Graves' hyperthyroidism and ophthalmopathy. TCRdb redid the calling of the multiplex PCR reads with MiXCR, one entry per CDR3 protein. The sample includes 350,000 to 400,000 distinct CDR3 sequences, more than 12% of them seen just once. The specimen sequenced was blood. These receptors came from a woman under 40 with Graves' hyperthyroidism. Each CDR3 is given without its conserved first and last residue. D genes are given only for firm matches.

d_call j_call v_call cdr3_aa
TRBD1 TRBJ1-4 TRBV11-2 ASSFGTAATNEKLF
. TRBJ2-4 TRBV29-1 SVEGGSGVGVIQY
. TRBJ2-1 TRBV9 ASSVGQINEQF
. TRBJ1-5 TRBV30 AWSEDTQQPQH
TRBD2 TRBJ2-1 TRBV30 AGYRDYSYNEQF
TRBD2 TRBJ2-1 TRBV2 ASSKPGGLYNEQF
. TRBJ1-2 TRBV2 ASSNGLYGYT
. TRBJ2-7 TRBV7-2 ASSLWGEGGEQY
. TRBJ1-1 TRBV27 ASSYMGIGDMNTEAF
. TRBJ2-2 TRBV12-3/TRBV12-4 ASSLGSGELF
TRBD2 TRBJ2-1 TRBV20-1 SAREKGTSWDNEQF
. TRBJ1-4 TRBV2 ASSSTTTNEKLL
TRBD1 TRBJ2-2 TRBV28 ASSLVGTVNTGELF
. TRBJ2-6 TRBV12-3/TRBV12-4 ASRRLQDSGANVLT
. TRBJ1-3 TRBV30 AWSSRAGNTIY
TRBD1 TRBJ1-1 TRBV28 ASSSTGTGRRTEAF
TRBD1 TRBJ2-7 TRBV18 ASTGYRGRNYEQY
. TRBJ2-7 TRBV3-1 ASSQYPEPGSYEQY
. TRBJ2-3 TRBV11-3 ASSLPNTDTQY
. TRBJ1-6 TRBV28 ASSSLLGSTYNSPLH
TRBD2 TRBJ2-5 TRBV5-1 ASSLDLAGVQETQY
. TRBJ2-7 TRBV27 ACSLSLAQRAYEQY
TRBD2 TRBJ2-1 TRBV30 AWSHRTRLHNEQF
. TRBJ2-3 TRBV6-2/TRBV6-3 ASSYSRTATDTQY
. TRBJ1-2 TRBV10-3 AISEAPTQSYGYT
. TRBJ2-1 TRBV9 ASSVELVPSYNEQF
TRBD2 TRBJ2-7 TRBV4-1 AISQPTSGRWYEQY
. TRBJ2-1 TRBV14 ASSQASSYNEQF
. TRBJ2-3 TRBV5-1 ASSLMDDTQY
TRBD1 TRBJ1-1 TRBV29-1 SVADRTNTEAF
. TRBJ2-2 TRBV3-1 ASSPSWGNTGELF
. TRBJ2-1 TRBV7-2 ASSLLENNEQF
. TRBJ2-7 TRBV18 ASSQTGNIRRGYYYEQY
TRBD2 TRBJ2-1 TRBV20-1 SVTSGTYNEQF
TRBD1 TRBJ2-7 TRBV29-1 SVGATGVYEQY
. TRBJ1-1 TRBV2 ASSEYRLNTEAF
TRBD2 TRBJ2-1 TRBV12-3/TRBV12-4 ASSRTSGNDNEQF
TRBD1 TRBJ1-2 TRBV7-2 ASSSRQGDGYT
TRBD2 TRBJ2-5 TRBV11-2 ASSPFFGTSGARGEETQY
TRBD1 TRBJ1-1 TRBV5-5 ASSTTGGVGTQAF
. TRBJ2-7 TRBV11-3 ASSSWGTQDEQY
TRBD1 TRBJ2-2 TRBV2 ASSDRTGIGGELF
. TRBJ1-5 TRBV12-3/TRBV12-4 ASSLGAPRDQPQH
TRBD2 TRBJ2-1 TRBV27 ASSGLAAGSYNEQF
TRBD2 TRBJ2-7 TRBV7-9 ASSWTSGGVYEQY
. TRBJ2-1 TRBV9 ASSVEGGRAIFRSYNEQF
. TRBJ2-7 TRBV29-1 SVAMDAEQY
TRBD1 TRBJ1-2 TRBV10-3 AISAYLPDPGQGFYGYT
TRBD1 TRBJ1-2 TRBV9 ASSQGGRDYGYT
TRBD1 TRBJ2-7 TRBV12-3/TRBV12-4 ASSYGAQGTYEQY
. TRBJ2-5 TRBV15 ATSNYQETQY
. TRBJ2-7 TRBV19 ASSSGPEQVYEQY
. TRBJ1-2 TRBV7-2 ASSSLATLRPGYT
. TRBJ2-1 TRBV19 ASTGGLGSYNEQF